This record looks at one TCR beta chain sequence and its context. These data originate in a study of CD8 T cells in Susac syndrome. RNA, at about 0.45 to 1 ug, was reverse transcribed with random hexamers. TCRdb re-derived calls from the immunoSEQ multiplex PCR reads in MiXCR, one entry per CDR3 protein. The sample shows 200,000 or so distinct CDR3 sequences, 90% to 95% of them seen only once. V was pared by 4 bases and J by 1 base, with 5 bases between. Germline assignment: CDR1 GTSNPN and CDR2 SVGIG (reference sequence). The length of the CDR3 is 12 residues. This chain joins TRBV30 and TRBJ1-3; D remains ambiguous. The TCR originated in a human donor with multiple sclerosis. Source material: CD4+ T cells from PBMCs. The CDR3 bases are TGTGCCTGGACTGGTTCTGGAAACACCATATATTTT. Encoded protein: CAWTGSGNTIYF.